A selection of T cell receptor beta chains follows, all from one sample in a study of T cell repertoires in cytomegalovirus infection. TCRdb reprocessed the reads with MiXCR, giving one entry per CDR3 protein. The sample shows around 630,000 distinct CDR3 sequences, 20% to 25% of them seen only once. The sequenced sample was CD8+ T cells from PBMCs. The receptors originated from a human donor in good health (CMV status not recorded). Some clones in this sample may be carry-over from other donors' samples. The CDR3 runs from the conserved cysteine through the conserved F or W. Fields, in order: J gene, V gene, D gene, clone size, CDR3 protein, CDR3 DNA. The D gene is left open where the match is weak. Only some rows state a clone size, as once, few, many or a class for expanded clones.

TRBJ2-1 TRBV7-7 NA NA CAVAGRGEQFF TGTGCCGTCGCTGGGCGGGGTGAGCAGTTCTTC
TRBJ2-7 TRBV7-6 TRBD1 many CASSPRRGDRGYEQYF TGTGCCAGCAGCCCTCGGCGAGGGGACAGGGGCTACGAGCAGTACTTC
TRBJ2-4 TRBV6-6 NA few CASSYSRDLYF TGTGCCAGCAGTTACTCCCGGGATCTGTACTTC
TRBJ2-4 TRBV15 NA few CATSRLSPGTLAKNIQYF TGTGCCACCAGCAGGTTATCTCCCGGGACCCTAGCCAAAAACATTCAGTACTTC
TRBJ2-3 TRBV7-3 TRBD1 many CASSIPGQGPPTDTQYF TGTGCCAGCAGCATCCCGGGACAGGGACCTCCCACAGATACGCAGTATTTT
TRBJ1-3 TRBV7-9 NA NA CASSLPGAPGNTIYF TGTGCCAGCAGCTTACCGGGGGCTCCGGGAAACACCATATATTTT
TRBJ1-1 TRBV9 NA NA CASSAQDRSNTEAFF TGTGCCAGCAGCGCACAGGACCGAAGCAACACTGAAGCTTTCTTT
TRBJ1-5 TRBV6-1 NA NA CASSSDLIWNRSNQPQHF TGTGCCAGCAGTTCCGACTTAATATGGAATCGTAGCAATCAGCCCCAGCATTTT
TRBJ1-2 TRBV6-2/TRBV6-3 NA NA CASSYWASSGDGYTF TGTGCCAGCAGTTACTGGGCGTCATCCGGAGATGGCTACACCTTC
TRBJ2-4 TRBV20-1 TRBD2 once CSARGRGENIQYF TGCAGTGCTAGGGGGCGGGGGGAAAACATTCAGTACTTC
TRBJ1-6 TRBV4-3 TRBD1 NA CASSEGTGNSPLHF TGCGCCAGCAGCGAAGGGACAGGGAATTCACCCCTCCACTTT
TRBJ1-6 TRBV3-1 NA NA CASSQKPTQDGPNSPLHF TGTGCCAGCAGCCAAAAACCCACCCAGGACGGACCGAATTCACCCCTCCACTTT
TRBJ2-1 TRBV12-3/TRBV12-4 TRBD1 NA CASGISGGPYNEQFF TGTGCCAGCGGGATTTCAGGGGGTCCCTACAATGAGCAGTTCTTC
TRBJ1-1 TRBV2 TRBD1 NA CASSAPTGTEDLNTEAFF TGTGCCAGCAGTGCCCCGACAGGGACAGAAGACCTGAACACTGAAGCTTTCTTT
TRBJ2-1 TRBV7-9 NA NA CASNQSPSSYNEQFF TGTGCCAGCAACCAAAGCCCGAGCTCCTACAATGAGCAGTTCTTC
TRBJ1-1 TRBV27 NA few CASSVGGTNTEAFF TGTGCCAGCAGTGTCGGGGGGACGAACACTGAAGCTTTCTTT
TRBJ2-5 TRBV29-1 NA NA CSVVPTVRGQETQYF TGCAGCGTTGTCCCGACAGTCCGGGGCCAAGAGACCCAGTACTTC
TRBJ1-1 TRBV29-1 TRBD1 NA CSVLTGSTEAFF TGCAGCGTCCTGACAGGGTCCACTGAAGCTTTCTTT
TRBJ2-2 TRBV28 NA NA CANSPDGTRNTGELFF TGTGCCAACAGTCCTGACGGAACAAGGAACACCGGGGAGCTGTTTTTT
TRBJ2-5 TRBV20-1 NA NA CSANPIIETQYF TGCAGTGCTAACCCGATCATAGAGACCCAGTACTTC
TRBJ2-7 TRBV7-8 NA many CASATYEQYF TGTGCCAGCGCCACCTACGAGCAGTACTTC
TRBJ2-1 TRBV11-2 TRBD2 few CASSHPGGGSYNEQFF TGTGCCAGCAGTCATCCGGGGGGGGGCTCCTACAATGAGCAGTTCTTC
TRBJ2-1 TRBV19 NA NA CASSMGPAAYNEQFF TGTGCCAGTAGTATGGGTCCTGCTGCCTACAATGAGCAGTTCTTC
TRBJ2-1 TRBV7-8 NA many CASSLVAAYNEQFF TGTGCCAGCAGCTTAGTTGCAGCCTACAATGAGCAGTTCTTC
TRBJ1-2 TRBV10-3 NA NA CAISEGADGTNYGYTF TGTGCCATCAGTGAGGGGGCGGACGGTACTAACTATGGCTACACCTTC
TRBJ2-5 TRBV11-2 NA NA CASSLGGYQETRYF TGTGCCAGCAGCTTAGGGGGGTACCAAGAGACCCGGTACTTC
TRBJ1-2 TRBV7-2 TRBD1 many CASSLAPGGGPGYTF TGTGCCAGCAGCTTAGCCCCAGGGGGCGGTCCTGGCTACACCTTC
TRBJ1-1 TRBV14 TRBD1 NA CASSLSNRGGTEAFF TGTGCCAGCAGCCTTTCAAACAGGGGAGGCACTGAAGCTTTCTTT
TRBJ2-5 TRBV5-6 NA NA CASSSRPGSKETQYF TGTGCCAGCAGCTCCCGGCCAGGGAGTAAAGAGACCCAGTACTTC
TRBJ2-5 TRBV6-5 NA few CASSPRGGHRGETQYF TGTGCCAGCAGCCCCAGAGGGGGACACCGGGGGGAGACCCAGTACTTC
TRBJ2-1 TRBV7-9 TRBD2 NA CAIFRGGNEQFF TGTGCAATTTTCCGGGGGGGCAATGAGCAGTTCTTC